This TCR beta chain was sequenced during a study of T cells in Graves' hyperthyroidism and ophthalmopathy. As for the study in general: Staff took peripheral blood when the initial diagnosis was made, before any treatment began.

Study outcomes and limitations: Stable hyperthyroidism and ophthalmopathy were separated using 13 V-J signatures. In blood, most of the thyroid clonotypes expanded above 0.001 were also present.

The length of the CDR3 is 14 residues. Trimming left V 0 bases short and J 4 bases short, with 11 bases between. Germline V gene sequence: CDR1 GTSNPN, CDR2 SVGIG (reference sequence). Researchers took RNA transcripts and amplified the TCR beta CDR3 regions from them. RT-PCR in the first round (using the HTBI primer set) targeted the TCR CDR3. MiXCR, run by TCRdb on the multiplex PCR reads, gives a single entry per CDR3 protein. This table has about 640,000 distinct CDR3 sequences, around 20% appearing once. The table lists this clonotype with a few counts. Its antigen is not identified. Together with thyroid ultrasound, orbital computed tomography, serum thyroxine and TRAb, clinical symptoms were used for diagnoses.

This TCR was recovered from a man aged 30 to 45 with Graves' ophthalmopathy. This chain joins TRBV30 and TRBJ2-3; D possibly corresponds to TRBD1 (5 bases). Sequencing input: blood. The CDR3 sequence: CAWSVVGVPDTQYF. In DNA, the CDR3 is TGTGCCTGGAGTGTAGTAGGGGTACCAGATACGCAGTATTTT.